The 21 T cell receptor beta chains below come from one sample, sequenced in a study of control samples from healthy donors and cancer patients. Produced via immunoSEQ multiplex PCR; TCRdb's table is partial and in-frame only. The sample lists 150,000 to 200,000 clones, 91% occurring once. Material for sequencing was blood. These receptor sequences come from a woman in her twenties or thirties in good health.

The gene calls are TRBV12-3 or TRBV12-4 and TRBJ2-5; a weak D match, TRBD1 (5 bases). Trimming took 5 bases from V and 1 from J, leaving 8 bases between them. The CDR3 extends over 13 amino acids. The DNA for the CDR3 is TGTGCCAGCAGTGTCAGGGCCCAAGAGACCCAGTACTTC. Translation gives CASSVRAQETQYF.

The gene calls are TRBV25-1 and TRBJ1-2; possible D gene TRBD1, 5 bases. There are 13 residues in the CDR3. Trimming took 3 bases from V and 4 from J, leaving 9 bases between them. The germline V gene encodes CDR1 MGHDK and CDR2 SYGVNS. The CDR3 protein is CASSDRAIYGYTF. CDR3 nucleotides: TGTGCCAGCAGTGACAGGGCGATCTATGGCTACACCTTC.

This clone was seen a handful of times. The rearrangement links TRBV2 to TRBJ2-1; the match to TRBD2 covers 8 bases. The CDR3 covers 14 residues. Trimming removed 7 bases from V and 5 bases from J; junction bases left unmatched: 7. From germline, CDR1 is SNHLY and CDR2 FYNNEI. This CDR3 is CASTQRGTHNEQFF. CDR3 bases: TGTGCCAGCACCCAGCGGGGGACCCACAATGAGCAGTTCTTC.

V and J are TRBV27 and TRBJ2-1; 15 positions match TRBD2. Germline V CDR1 and CDR2: MNHEY, SMNVEV (reference sequence). The CDR3 consists of 16 residues. Losses at the gene ends were 0 bases for V and 8 bases for J; bases not matched to a gene: 2. CDR3 region: CASSLSGLAGGYEQFF. The CDR3 DNA follows: TGTGCCAGCAGTTTATCGGGACTAGCGGGAGGTTATGAGCAGTTCTTC.

V and J are TRBV4-3 and TRBJ2-7; D possibly corresponds to TRBD2 (7 bases). This CDR3 has 14 residues. The V and J ends lost 6 bases and 2 bases respectively, with 14 bases between them. Looked up from germline, CDR1 is LGHNA and CDR2 is YSLEER. In DNA, the CDR3 is TGCGCCAGCAGTGGGGGGGGCTTCCCCTACGAGCAGTACTTC. Protein sequence: CASSGGGFPYEQYF.

The chain couples TRBV7-8 to TRBJ1-5; no reliable D call. There are 15 residues in the CDR3. Germline CDR1 and CDR2: SGHVS and FQNEAQ. The ends were cut back, 0 bases at V and 1 base at J, with 7 bases in the middle. The chain's CDR3 is CASSLADDSNQPQHF. CDR3 DNA sequence: TGTGCCAGCAGCTTAGCGGATGACAGCAATCAGCCCCAGCATTTT. The full variable domain, in which reference TRBV7-8 and TRBJ1-5 provide the parts outside the CDR3, is GAGVSQSPRYKVAKRGQDVALRCDPISGHVSLFWYQQALGQGPEFLTYFQNEAQLDKSGLPSDRFFAERPEGSVSTLKIQRTQQEDSAVYLCASSLADDSNQPQHFGDGTRLSIL.

V and J are TRBV19 and TRBJ2-5; possibly TRBD1 for D (5 bases). CDR1 is LNHDA and CDR2 is SQIVND in the germline V gene (reference sequence). This CDR3 has 14 amino acids. V shed 3 bases and J shed 5 bases, with 13 bases lying between them. The chain's CDR3 is CASSIGKGSETQYF. DNA of the CDR3: TGTGCCAGTAGTATTGGTAAGGGGTCCGAGACCCAGTACTTC.

This chain joins TRBV7-3 and TRBJ2-5; D may be TRBD1 or TRBD2 (5 bases each). The length of the CDR3 is 13 residues. The V gene's germline CDR1 is SGHTA and CDR2 FQGTGA. V was shortened by 3 bases and J by 4 bases, with 9 bases between the two germline ends. The CDR3 DNA follows: TGTGCCAGCAGCTTCGCCGGGGCAGAGACCCAGTACTTC. This sequence encodes CASSFAGAETQYF.

This chain joins TRBV11-1 and TRBJ1-1; D possibly corresponds to TRBD1 (6 bases). CDR3 length equals 12 residues. V lost 5 bases and J 4 bases, leaving 8 bases between the germline ends. The germline CDR1 and CDR2 sequences are SGHAT and FQDESV (reference sequence). The chain's CDR3 is CASSQGGTEAFF. The CDR3 nucleotides read TGTGCCAGCAGCCAAGGGGGCACTGAAGCTTTCTTT.

The rearrangement uses TRBV14 and TRBJ1-2; D is ambiguous. With 1 base removed from V and 4 bases from J, the gap between germline ends came to 4 bases. The CDR3 loop spans 12 amino acids. Germline values: CDR1 SGHDN, CDR2 FVKESK. The CDR3 region is CASSQGVYGYTF. CDR3 coding DNA: TGTGCCAGCAGCCAAGGCGTCTATGGCTACACCTTC.

V and J are TRBV6-1 and TRBJ2-7; the D gene is possibly TRBD2 (6 bases). This CDR3 region has 14 residues. Trimming stripped 0 bases from V and 1 base from J, with 7 bases between. CDR1 MNHNS and CDR2 SASEGT come from the germline V gene. The CDR3: CASSEAGGSYEQYF. For the CDR3, the DNA is TGTGCCAGCAGTGAAGCCGGGGGATCCTACGAGCAGTACTTC.

The V and J genes are TRBV11-3 and TRBJ2-2; no reliable D call. Trimming took off 2 bases at V and 6 bases at J, with 4 bases between the two ends. Germline CDR1 reads SGHNT; CDR2 reads YENEEA. CDR3 length equals 12 residues. CDR3 in DNA: TGTGCCAGCAGCTTACAACCCGGGGAGCTGTTTTTT. Its protein is CASSLQPGELFF.

Worth noting for this clone: Other DNA sequences within the sample encode an identical CDR3. The chain carries TRBV18 and TRBJ1-4; no reliable D call. This CDR3 is 13 amino acids long. V dropped 2 bases and J dropped 7 bases, with 8 bases sitting between them. Germline V gives CDR1 KGHSH, CDR2 LQKENI. CDR3 region: CASSPGRGEKLFF. The CDR3 DNA reads TGTGCCAGCTCACCAGGGCGCGGTGAAAAACTGTTTTTT.

The V call is TRBV7-9, the J call TRBJ2-3; D is unclear. The V and J ends lost 0 bases and 5 bases respectively, with 3 bases between them. The CDR3 length is 12 residues. Germline CDR1 SEHNR, CDR2 FQNEAQ (reference sequence). The CDR3 nucleotides read TGTGCCAGCAGCTTAGCCTTAGATACGCAGTATTTT. Its protein product is CASSLALDTQYF.

The V gene is TRBV19, the J gene TRBJ2-7; 9 positions match TRBD1. V was clipped by 5 bases and J by 3 bases; unmatched bases: 5. CDR1 is LNHDA and CDR2 is SQIVND in the germline V gene (reference sequence). The CDR3 is made up of 14 amino acids. The CDR3 here is CASSDRGGFYEQYF. The CDR3 DNA reads as TGTGCCAGTAGTGACAGGGGGGGATTCTACGAGCAGTACTTC.

The V and J genes are TRBV19 and TRBJ1-1; maybe TRBD1 (5 bases). Trimming pared 3 bases from V and 0 bases from J, leaving 11 bases between. The CDR3 has 15 amino acids. Germline loops: CDR1 LNHDA, CDR2 SQIVND (reference sequence). CDR3 DNA: TGTGCCAGTAGTATCCCGGGACGCCTGAACACTGAAGCTTTCTTT. Translating it yields CASSIPGRLNTEAFF.

CDR3: CASSGQNTEAFF. CDR3 coding DNA: TGTGCCAGCAGCGGACAGAACACTGAAGCTTTCTTT. This chain uses TRBV11-3 with TRBJ1-1; D possibly corresponds to TRBD1 (5 bases). This CDR3 spans 12 amino acids. Germline values: CDR1 SGHNT, CDR2 YENEEA. Trimming left V 5 bases short and J 1 base short, with 5 bases between.

The chain combines TRBV6-2 or TRBV6-3 with TRBJ2-1, with 13 bases aligning to TRBD2. Losses at the gene ends were 1 base for V and 6 bases for J; bases not matched to a gene: 3. The CDR3 runs 16 residues. Germline values: CDR1 MNHEY, CDR2 SVGEGT. The CDR3 here is CASSYWTSGRGNEQFF. DNA for the CDR3: TGTGCCAGCAGTTACTGGACTAGCGGGAGAGGCAATGAGCAGTTCTTC.

The rearrangement uses TRBV6-2 or TRBV6-3 and TRBJ2-1; 9 bases fit TRBD2. This CDR3 has 16 amino acids. J gave up 5 bases and V 3 bases, and 8 bases lay outside the gene matches. Looked up from germline, CDR1 is MNHEY and CDR2 is SVGEGT. The CDR3 sequence: CASSYAVSGSHNEQFF. CDR3 nucleotide sequence: TGTGCCAGCAGTTATGCAGTTAGCGGGAGTCACAATGAGCAGTTCTTC.

The rearrangement uses TRBV4-2 and TRBJ2-2, with a weak D call TRBD2 (6 bases). Germline V gene sequence: CDR1 LGHNA, CDR2 YNFKEQ. V gave up 1 base and J gave up 3 bases, with 9 bases separating them. The CDR3 has 15 amino acids. CDR3 sequence: CASSQVERDTGELFF. In nucleotides, the CDR3 is TGTGCCAGCAGCCAAGTCGAGCGGGACACCGGGGAGCTGTTTTTT.

This chain joins TRBV7-9 and TRBJ2-5; 7 positions match TRBD1. The CDR3 has 15 residues. The ends lost 1 base at V and 1 base at J; junction bases unmatched: 3. Germline CDR1 and CDR2: SEHNR and FQNEAQ (reference sequence). CDR3 sequence reads: CASSLVSGGQETQYF. In nucleotides, the CDR3 is TGTGCCAGCAGCTTAGTTTCAGGGGGCCAAGAGACCCAGTACTTC. Combining the CDR3 with reference TRBV7-9 and TRBJ2-5 gives the whole variable domain DTGVSQNPRHKITKRGQNVTFRCDPISEHNRLYWYRQTLGQGPEFLTYFQNEAQLEKSRLLSDRFSAERPKGSFSTLEIQRTEQGDSAMYLCASSLVSGGQETQYFGPGTRLLVL.